Each of the 8 T cell receptor beta chains below was sequenced from the same sample in a study of blood T cells in healthy people across ages. Next came a second PCR, run for about 7 to 12 cycles, which used a sample-barcoded 5' primer along with a J-beta primer mix. TCRdb reanalysed the 5' RACE reads using MiXCR and keeps one entry per CDR3 protein. The sample includes around 1.5 million distinct CDR3 sequences, 34% of them seen just once. Specimen: blood. The source of these receptors is a woman aged 30 to 39 in good health.

In this sample, this clonotype turned up a few times. The gene calls are TRBV5-1 and TRBJ2-3; 7 bases fit TRBD1. J lost 0 bases, V lost 9 bases, and 19 bases had no gene match. This CDR3 has 18 residues. Germline CDR1 reads SGHRS; CDR2 reads YFSETQ. DNA for the CDR3: TGCGCCATTGACCGTCGACAGGGACCCCGGCTTAGCACAGATACGCAGTATTTT. Protein product: CAIDRRQGPRLSTDTQYF.

There are a few counts of this clonotype. The chain has TRBV12-3 or TRBV12-4 and TRBJ2-3; 13 bases line up with TRBD2. The CDR3 has 17 residues. V trimming: 3 bases; J trimming: 2 bases; junction bases outside the gene matches: 5. The CDR3 bases are TGTGCCAGCAGTTTCGGGGGACTAGCGGGGTCCACAGATACGCAGTATTTT. Its translation is CASSFGGLAGSTDTQYF.

In the case of this clonotype: A much larger clonotype is one base distant, so this may be a read error. The V and J genes are TRBV29-1 and TRBJ2-1; D gene unclear. The germline V gene has CDR1 SQVTM and CDR2 ANQGSEA. The CDR3 extends over 10 amino acids. Trimming took 4 bases from V and 6 from J, leaving 4 bases between them. CDR3 region: CSVAGNEQFF. Written as DNA, the CDR3 is TGCAGCGTTGCAGGCAATGAGCAGTTCTTC.

Concerning this clonotype itself: An end of the junction does not agree with germline; a read error may underlie this. CDR3 in DNA: TGTGCCGGCAGTCCAGGGACAGTCAATGAGCAGTTCTTC. This encodes CAGSPGTVNEQFF. The chain couples TRBV27 to TRBJ2-1, with 7 bases that match TRBD1. The germline gives CDR1 MNHEY, CDR2 SMNVEV (reference sequence). The CDR3 runs 13 residues.

This clonotype was recorded a few times. J is TRBJ2-7 and V is TRBV27; maybe TRBD1 (6 bases). The CDR3 covers 15 residues. Germline V CDR1 and CDR2: MNHEY, SMNVEV (reference sequence). Trimming left V 5 bases short and J 7 bases short, with 21 bases between. CDR3 nucleotides: TGTGCCAGCAGTCTCACAGGGATGTCAGAAATTGAGCAGTACTTC. Translated, it gives CASSLTGMSEIEQYF.

Concerning this clonotype: This may be a read error: a much more frequent sequence differs by one nucleotide. This chain uses TRBV29-1 with TRBJ1-2, with D unclear. From germline, CDR1 is SQVTM and CDR2 ANQGSEA. CDR3 size: 11 residues. CDR3 protein: CGVEEGYGYTF. The CDR3 DNA reads TGCGGCGTTGAGGAGGGCTATGGCTACACCTTC. The full variable domain, rest sourced from reference TRBV29-1 and TRBJ1-2, is SAVISQKPSRDICQRGTSLTIQCQVDSQVTMMFWYRQQPGQSLTLIATANQGSEATYESGFVIDKFPISRPNLTFSTLTVSNMSPEDSSIYLCGVEEGYGYTFGSGTRLTVV.

In regard to this clonotype: This may stem from a read error, because a much larger clone lies one nucleotide away. V usage is TRBV4-2 and J usage is TRBJ1-6; possibly TRBD1 for D (5 bases). This CDR3 spans 13 amino acids. V shed 0 bases and J shed 9 bases, with 6 bases lying between them. Germline assignment: CDR1 LGHNA and CDR2 YNFKEQ. The CDR3 here is CASSQERGSPLHF. In nucleotides, the CDR3 is TGTGCCAGCAGCCAAGAGAGGGGTTCACCCCTCCACTTT.

This chain connects TRBV12-3 or TRBV12-4 to TRBJ2-3; D not certain. There are 12 residues in the CDR3. Trimming removed 6 bases at V and 6 bases at J, with 10 bases between. Here the CDR3 DNA reads TGTGCCAGCAGAGTTAAAGCGGATACGCAGTATTTT. Translating gives CASRVKADTQYF.